A single sample gave rise to the 18 T cell receptor beta chains below, sequenced in a study of vaccination and CD4 T cells after COVID-19. CD4+ T cells that had been cultured provided DNA sequenced with the Oncomine TCR Beta short-read assay. TCRdb re-called the PCR reads through MiXCR, storing one row per CDR3 protein. This table holds around 4,000 distinct CDR3 sequences, approximately 19% found once. Their recognized antigens are unknown. Indicated treatment: approximately nine-day PBMC culture with coronavirus spike peptide pools or control peptides (ViraFEST assay). Sequenced sample: CD4+ T cells from blood, cultured in vitro. The receptors derive from a human donor who had recovered from COVID-19.

This clonotype was found a few times. The chain links TRBV7-8 to TRBJ2-7; TRBD1 agrees at 10 bases. V shed 6 bases and J 7 bases; nucleotides not matched to a gene: 9. Germline CDR1 and CDR2: SGHVS and FQNEAQ. This CDR3 has 14 residues. The CDR3 bases are TGTGCCAGCAGAACGACAGGGGGCGCGGGGGAGCAGTACTTC. It is translated as CASRTTGGAGEQYF.

The chain couples TRBV9 to TRBJ2-5; 9 nucleotides align to TRBD2. The CDR3 is 17 amino acids. The germline V gene encodes CDR1 SGDLS and CDR2 YYNGEE. V gave up 3 bases and J gave up 2 bases; unmatched junction bases: 11. The chain's CDR3 is CASSAIPRAGGQETQYF. The CDR3 region has the DNA TGTGCCAGCAGCGCCATCCCCCGGGCGGGGGGGCAAGAGACCCAGTACTTC.

This rearrangement joins TRBV20-1 to TRBJ2-3; 13 bases map to TRBD2. From germline, CDR1 is DFQATT and CDR2 SNEGSKA (reference sequence). CDR3 length: 15 amino acids. J lost 2 bases, V lost 4 bases, and 3 bases had no gene match. Here the CDR3 DNA reads TGCAGTGCTATGGGGACTAGCGGGGCCACAGATACGCAGTATTTT. Translated: CSAMGTSGATDTQYF.

By sample share, this clonotype is medium-sized. This rearrangement joins TRBV6-1 to TRBJ1-1; D unclear. The CDR3 is 13 residues long. The germline V gene encodes CDR1 MNHNS and CDR2 SASEGT. Between the trimmed V and J ends, which lost 3 bases and 3 bases, there was a span of 8 bases. CDR3: CASSDGTYTEAFF. The CDR3, as DNA: TGTGCCAGCAGTGATGGAACGTACACTGAAGCTTTCTTT.

This chain connects TRBV25-1 to TRBJ2-1; 9 nucleotides line up with TRBD1. This CDR3 spans 13 amino acids. In germline, CDR1 is MGHDK, CDR2 SYGVNS. V trimming: 5 bases; J trimming: 9 bases; junction bases outside the gene matches: 5. The CDR3 spells CASSRDRASEQFF. In DNA form, the CDR3 reads TGTGCCAGCAGTCGGGACAGGGCCAGTGAGCAGTTCTTC.

The chain employs TRBV18 and TRBJ2-5, with unresolved D. Trimming left V 1 base short and J 1 base short, with 1 base between. The length of the CDR3 is 12 residues. Germline loops: CDR1 KGHSH, CDR2 LQKENI. Here the CDR3 reads CASSPLQETQYF. The DNA of the CDR3 is TGTGCCAGCTCACCACTCCAAGAGACCCAGTACTTC. Full variable domain (remainder filled in from reference TRBV18 and TRBJ2-5): NAGVMQNPRHLVRRRGQEARLRCSPMKGHSHVYWYRQLPEEGLKFMVYLQKENIIDESGMPKERFSAEFPKEGPSILRIQQVVRGDSAAYFCASSPLQETQYFGPGTRLLVL.

A few counts support this clonotype. V is TRBV20-1 and J is TRBJ2-7, with TRBD1 matching 8 bases. This CDR3 is 14 amino acids long. CDR1 and CDR2 (germline): DFQATT, SNEGSKA (reference sequence). V trimming: 7 bases; J trimming: 0 bases; junction bases outside the gene matches: 8. CDR3 in DNA: TGCAGTGTCAATCGACAGGGGAGCTCCTACGAGCAGTACTTC. Its protein product is CSVNRQGSSYEQYF.

Regarding this clonotype: A much larger clone differs from this one at a single base, so this may be a read error. This chain links TRBV2 with TRBJ1-1; no clear D gene. This CDR3 comprises 13 residues. Per germline, CDR1 SNHLY and CDR2 FYNNEI. The CDR3 DNA follows: TGTGCCAGCAGTGTGGTTACTGACACTGAAGCTCTCTTT. Translating it yields CASSVVTDTEALF.

A few counts support this clonotype. The chain is built from TRBV6-1 and TRBJ2-7; 7 bases agree with TRBD1. This CDR3 comprises 15 residues. Trimming cost V 6 bases and J 3 bases; bases outside gene matches: 11. Germline V gene lookup returns CDR1 MNHNS and CDR2 SASEGT. The CDR3 nucleotides are TGTGCCAGCAGCGCCGGGACAGACGCCAACTACGAGCAGTACTTC. As protein: CASSAGTDANYEQYF.

This clonotype ranks as medium-sized. The chain carries TRBV18 and TRBJ1-2; the match to TRBD1 covers 10 bases. Per the germline V gene, CDR1 is KGHSH and CDR2 is LQKENI. V lost 3 bases, J lost 5 bases, and 3 bases stayed unmatched. The CDR3 covers 14 residues. The CDR3 spells CASSPGTGAYGYTF. Here the CDR3 DNA reads TGTGCCAGCTCACCCGGGACAGGGGCGTATGGCTACACCTTC.

The chain recombines TRBV6-1 with TRBJ1-1, with D perhaps matching TRBD1 (5 bases). Per germline, CDR1 MNHNS and CDR2 SASEGT. V shed 4 bases and J shed 4 bases, with 10 bases lying between them. This CDR3 comprises 13 residues. The CDR3 DNA sequence: TGTGCCAGCAGTGGCCCGGGGGGCACTGAAGCTTTCTTT. As protein: CASSGPGGTEAFF.

A word on this clonotype: Germline is not matched at one junction end, which may reflect a read error. The chain recombines TRBV6-1 with TRBJ1-4; D is possibly TRBD1 (5 bases). CDR3 length equals 14 residues. Germline loops: CDR1 MNHNS, CDR2 SASEGT. The CDR3 DNA reads TGTGCCAGCAGTGCCCCCGGGACTAAAGAAAAACTGTTTTTT. Its protein product is CASSAPGTKEKLFF.

This clonotype was seen a few times. Here the CDR3 reads CACGESYEQYF. The CDR3, as DNA: TGTGCCTGTGGGGAGTCCTACGAGCAGTACTTC. The V and J genes are TRBV30 and TRBJ2-7; D may be TRBD2 (5 bases). Per the germline V gene, CDR1 is GTSNPN and CDR2 is SVGIG (reference sequence). The length of the CDR3 is 11 residues. V lost 6 bases, J lost 1 base, and 7 bases lay in between.

By sample fraction, this clonotype is medium-sized. This chain joins TRBV6-1 and TRBJ1-5; D might be TRBD1 (5 bases). This CDR3 spans 13 amino acids. The germline gives CDR1 MNHNS, CDR2 SASEGT. V was pared by 11 bases and J by 6 bases, with 17 bases between. The CDR3 nucleotides read TGTGCCGCGCAACAGGCGTTTGGTCAGCCCCAGCATTTT. Translating gives CAAQQAFGQPQHF.

This sequence joins TRBV6-1 and TRBJ1-2; 7 bases map to TRBD1. CDR1 MNHNS and CDR2 SASEGT come from the germline V gene. V dropped 5 bases and J dropped 9; count of bases not matched to a gene: 15. This CDR3 contains 15 residues. The CDR3 DNA reads TGTGCCAGCAGTAACCGACAGGGTTTAGGGTATAGCTACACCTTC. The encoded protein is CASSNRQGLGYSYTF.

This clonotype is labeled medium-sized. The genes are TRBV6-2 or TRBV6-3 and TRBJ1-2; 9 bases are a match to TRBD1. Germline V gene data show CDR1 as MNHEY and CDR2 as SVGEGT. V dropped 4 bases and J dropped 8; count of bases not matched to a gene: 5. The CDR3 extends over 13 amino acids. The DNA of the CDR3 is TGTGCCAGCAGTTTAACAGGGGGCAAGGGCTACACCTTC. Protein sequence: CASSLTGGKGYTF.

This chain links TRBV30 with TRBJ2-7, with 14 bases that match TRBD2. V was clipped by 2 bases and J by 3 bases; unmatched bases: 6. This CDR3 has 16 residues. Looked up from germline, CDR1 is GTSNPN and CDR2 is SVGIG (reference sequence). This CDR3 is CAWSLTSGGAGYEQYF. Written as DNA, the CDR3 is TGTGCCTGGAGTCTGACTAGCGGGGGGGCCGGCTACGAGCAGTACTTC.

This clonotype is medium-sized within its sample. V gene TRBV2 combines with J gene TRBJ1-3; D not resolved. CDR3 length equals 13 residues. V was trimmed by 6 bases and J by 3 bases, leaving 9 bases between them. Germline CDR1 reads SNHLY; CDR2 reads FYNNEI. CDR3 nucleotide sequence: TGTGCCAGCAGAGGTGTGGGTGGAAACACCATATATTTT. It yields the protein CASRGVGGNTIYF.